The T cell receptor beta chain described here comes from a study of shared T cell receptors in the human thymus. This CDR3 region has 17 residues. Germline V gene data show CDR1 as SGHDN and CDR2 as FVKESK. The V gene lost 1 base and the J gene lost 3 bases, with 18 bases spanning the gap. Assay used: immunoSEQ multiplex PCR; TCRdb lists only in-frame clones, some missing. The table shows approximately 400,000 clones, with approximately 95% occurring only once. This TCR was recovered from a human donor. The chain combines TRBV14 with TRBJ1-1, with D hard to call. Sequencing used thymocytes. The DNA of the CDR3 is TGTGCCAGCAGCCAAGGGGAGGAGGCACCCGAGGACACTGAAGCTTTCTTT. Its translation: CASSQGEEAPEDTEAFF.